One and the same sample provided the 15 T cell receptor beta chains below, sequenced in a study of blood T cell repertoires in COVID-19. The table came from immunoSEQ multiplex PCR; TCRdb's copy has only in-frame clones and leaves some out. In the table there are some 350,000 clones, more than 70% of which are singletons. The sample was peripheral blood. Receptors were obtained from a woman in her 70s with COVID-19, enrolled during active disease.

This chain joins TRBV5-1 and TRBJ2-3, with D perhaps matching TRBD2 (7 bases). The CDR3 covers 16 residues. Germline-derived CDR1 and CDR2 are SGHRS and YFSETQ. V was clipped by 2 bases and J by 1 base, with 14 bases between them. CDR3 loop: CASSLPGGLGTDTQYF. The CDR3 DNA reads TGCGCCAGCAGCTTACCCGGGGGGCTTGGCACAGATACGCAGTATTTT.

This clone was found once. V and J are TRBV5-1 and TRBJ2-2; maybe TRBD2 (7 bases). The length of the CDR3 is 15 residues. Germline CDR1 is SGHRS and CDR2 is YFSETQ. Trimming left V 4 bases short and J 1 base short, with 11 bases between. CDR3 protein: CASSRGGLNTGELFF. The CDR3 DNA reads TGCGCCAGCAGCCGCGGGGGCCTGAACACCGGGGAGCTGTTTTTT.

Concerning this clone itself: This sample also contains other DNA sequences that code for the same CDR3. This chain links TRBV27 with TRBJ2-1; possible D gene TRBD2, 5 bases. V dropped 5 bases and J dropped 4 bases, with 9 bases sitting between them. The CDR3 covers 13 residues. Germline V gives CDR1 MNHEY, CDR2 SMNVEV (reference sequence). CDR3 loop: CASSLGGYNEQFF. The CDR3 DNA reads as TGTGCCAGCAGTCTAGGCGGGTACAATGAGCAGTTCTTC.

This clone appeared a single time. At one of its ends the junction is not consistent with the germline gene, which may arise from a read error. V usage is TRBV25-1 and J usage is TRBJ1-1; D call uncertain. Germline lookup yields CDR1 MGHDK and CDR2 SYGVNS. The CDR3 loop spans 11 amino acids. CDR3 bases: TGTGCCAGCATCTTGAACAGTGAAGCTTTCTTT. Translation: CASILNSEAFF.

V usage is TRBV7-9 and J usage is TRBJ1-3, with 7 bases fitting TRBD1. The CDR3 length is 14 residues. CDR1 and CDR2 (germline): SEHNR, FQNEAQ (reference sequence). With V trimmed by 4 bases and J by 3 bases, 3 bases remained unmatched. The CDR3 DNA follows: TGTGCCAGCAGCTCGACAGGGAATGGAAACACCATATATTTT. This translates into CASSSTGNGNTIYF.

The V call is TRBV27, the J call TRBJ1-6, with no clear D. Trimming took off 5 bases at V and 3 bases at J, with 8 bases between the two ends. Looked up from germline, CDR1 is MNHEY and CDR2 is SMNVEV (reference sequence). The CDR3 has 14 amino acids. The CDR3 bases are TGTGCCAGCAGTCCCCGAGACTATAATTCACCCCTCCACTTT. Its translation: CASSPRDYNSPLHF.

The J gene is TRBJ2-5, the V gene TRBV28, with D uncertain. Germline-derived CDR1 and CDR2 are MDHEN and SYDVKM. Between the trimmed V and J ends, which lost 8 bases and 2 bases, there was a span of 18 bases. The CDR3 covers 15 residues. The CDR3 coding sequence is TGTGCCAGCGGTCTCCCCTGGGCAGAACAAGAGACCCAGTACTTC. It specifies CASGLPWAEQETQYF. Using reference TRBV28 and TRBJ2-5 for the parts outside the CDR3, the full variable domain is DVKVTQSSRYLVKRTGEKVFLECVQDMDHENMFWYRQDPGLGLRLIYFSYDVKMKEKGDIPEGYSVSREKKERFSLILESASTNQTSMYLCASGLPWAEQETQYFGPGTRLLVL.

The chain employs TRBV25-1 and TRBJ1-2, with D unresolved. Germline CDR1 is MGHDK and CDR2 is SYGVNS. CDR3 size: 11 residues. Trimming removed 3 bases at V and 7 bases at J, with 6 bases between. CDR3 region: CASSDVGGYTF. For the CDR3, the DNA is TGTGCCAGCAGTGACGTCGGTGGCTACACCTTC.

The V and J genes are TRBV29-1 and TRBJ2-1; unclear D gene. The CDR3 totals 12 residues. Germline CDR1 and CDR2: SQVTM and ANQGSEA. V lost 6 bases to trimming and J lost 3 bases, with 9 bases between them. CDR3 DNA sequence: TGCAGCGTGGAACCTAGCTACAATGAGCAGTTCTTC. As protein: CSVEPSYNEQFF.

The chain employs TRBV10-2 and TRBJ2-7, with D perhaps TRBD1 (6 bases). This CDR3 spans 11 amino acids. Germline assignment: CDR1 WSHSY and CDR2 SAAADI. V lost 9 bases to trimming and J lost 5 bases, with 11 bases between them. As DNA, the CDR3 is TGCGCCAGTGCACAGGGAAACGAGCAGTACTTC. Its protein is CASAQGNEQYF.

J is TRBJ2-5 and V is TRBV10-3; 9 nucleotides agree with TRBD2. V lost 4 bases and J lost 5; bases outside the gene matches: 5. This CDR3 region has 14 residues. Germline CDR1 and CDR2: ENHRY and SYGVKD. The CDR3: CAISGGLAAETQYF. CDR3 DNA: TGTGCCATCAGTGGGGGACTAGCTGCGGAGACCCAGTACTTC.

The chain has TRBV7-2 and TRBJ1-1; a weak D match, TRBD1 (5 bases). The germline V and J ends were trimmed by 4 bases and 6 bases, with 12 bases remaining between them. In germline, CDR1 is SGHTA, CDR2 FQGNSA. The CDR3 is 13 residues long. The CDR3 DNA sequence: TGTGCCAGCAGCTCCCGACAGATTGCTGAAGCTTTCTTT. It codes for CASSSRQIAEAFF.

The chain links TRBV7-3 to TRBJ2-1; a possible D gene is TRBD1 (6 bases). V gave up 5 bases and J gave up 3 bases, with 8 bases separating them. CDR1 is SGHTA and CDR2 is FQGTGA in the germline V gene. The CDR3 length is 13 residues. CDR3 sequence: CASSTGSYNEQFF. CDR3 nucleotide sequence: TGTGCCAGCAGCACAGGGAGCTACAATGAGCAGTTCTTC. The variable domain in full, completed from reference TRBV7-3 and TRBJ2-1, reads GAGVSQTPSNKVTEKGKYVELRCDPISGHTALYWYRQSLGQGPEFLIYFQGTGAADDSGLPNDRFFAVRPEGSVSTLKIQRTERGDSAVYLCASSTGSYNEQFFGPGTRLTVL.

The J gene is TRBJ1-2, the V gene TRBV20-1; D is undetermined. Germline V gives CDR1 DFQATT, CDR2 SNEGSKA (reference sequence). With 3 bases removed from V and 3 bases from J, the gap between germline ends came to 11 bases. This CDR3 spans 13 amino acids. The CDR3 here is CSASSVTDYGYTF. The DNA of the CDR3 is TGCAGTGCTAGTAGCGTGACTGACTATGGCTACACCTTC.

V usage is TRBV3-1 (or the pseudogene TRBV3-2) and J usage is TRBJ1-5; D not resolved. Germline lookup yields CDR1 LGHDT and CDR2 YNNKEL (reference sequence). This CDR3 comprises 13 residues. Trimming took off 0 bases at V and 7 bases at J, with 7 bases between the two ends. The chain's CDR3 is CASSQDLEQPQHF. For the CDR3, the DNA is TGTGCCAGCAGCCAAGATCTGGAGCAGCCCCAGCATTTT.